This record concerns one T cell receptor (beta chain) sequence. This entry comes from a study of blood T cell repertoires in COVID-19. Data came from immunoSEQ multiplex PCR; TCRdb stores just in-frame clones and leaves some out. The sample has about 180,000 clones, 80% to 90% seen once. The V and J ends lost 5 bases and 5 bases, in that order; junction bases with no gene match: 7. This CDR3 has 13 amino acids. Germline CDR1 and CDR2: GTSNPN and SVGIG (reference sequence). Specimen: peripheral blood. The rearrangement links TRBV30 to TRBJ2-5, with 8 bases aligning to TRBD1. This TCR derives from a woman in her seventies with COVID-19, enrolled during active disease. CDR3 loop: CAWGRTGMETQYF. The CDR3 DNA follows: TGTGCCTGGGGACGGACAGGGATGGAGACCCAGTACTTC.